Below are 21 T cell receptor delta chains sequenced from a single sample in a study of TRDV2 sequences in healthy donors. TCRdb reapplied CATT to the PCR reads. The sample lists roughly 1,000 delta-chain clones, around 63% occurring once. The sequenced sample was Vd2+ gamma-delta T cells from blood. The source of these receptors is a human donor in good health.

This clone was observed a few times. V and J are TRDV2 and TRDJ1, with 11 bases identical to TRDD3. V was pared by 3 bases and J by 7 bases, with 15 bases of the junction left unmatched. The CDR3 loop spans 17 amino acids. CDR1 is GEAIGNYY and CDR2 is EKD in the germline V gene. DNA for the CDR3: TGTGCCTGTGACCCAGTCTTACATGGGGGATACGCGGGTAAACTCATCTTT. Translated: CACDPVLHGGYAGKLIF.

The chain carries TRDV2 and TRDJ1; 8 bases fit TRDD3. V gave up 3 bases and J gave up 1 base; unmatched junction bases: 12. Germline CDR1 reads GEAIGNYY; CDR2 reads EKD. This CDR3 is built from 17 residues. The CDR3 spells CACDLLGADGSTDKLIF. CDR3 DNA: TGTGCCTGTGACCTACTGGGGGCTGATGGTTCCACCGATAAACTCATCTTT.

The gene calls are TRDV2 and TRDJ1; 12 bases are a match to TRDD3. The V segment lost 3 bases and the J segment 0 bases; nucleotides outside the gene matches: 16. The CDR3 is 20 amino acids. CDR1 and CDR2 from the germline V gene are GEAIGNYY and EKD. The CDR3 bases are TGTGCCTGTGACCCACTTCCTACAGTACTGGGGGATACAAACACCGATAAACTCATCTTT. It specifies CACDPLPTVLGDTNTDKLIF.

The V and J genes are TRDV2 and TRDJ1; TRDD3 aligns across 13 bases. The CDR3 runs 18 residues. The germline V gene encodes CDR1 GEAIGNYY and CDR2 EKD. The J segment lost 4 bases and the V segment lost 0 bases, leaving 10 bases of the junction unmatched. The CDR3 is CACDTVLGDTRKGDKLIF. The CDR3 nucleotides read TGTGCCTGTGACACCGTACTGGGGGATACGCGAAAAGGCGATAAACTCATCTTT.

The chain has TRDV2 and TRDJ1, with D perhaps TRDD2 or TRDD3 (5 bases each). From germline, CDR1 is GEAIGNYY and CDR2 EKD. The germline V and J ends were trimmed by 0 bases and 2 bases, with 27 bases remaining between them. The CDR3 loop spans 20 amino acids. CDR3 protein: CACDTLSSSAGGMQTDKLIF. As DNA, the CDR3 is TGTGCCTGTGACACCCTCTCTTCTTCCGCCGGGGGTATGCAGACCGATAAACTCATCTTT.

The chain employs TRDV2 and TRDJ3; 13 positions agree with TRDD3. Germline CDR1 reads GEAIGNYY; CDR2 reads EKD. V shed 1 base and J 2 bases; nucleotides not matched to a gene: 4. This CDR3 spans 19 amino acids. The CDR3 DNA is TGTGCCTGTGACACAGTACTGGGGGATACGGCCTGGGACACCCGACAGATGTTTTTC. This encodes CACDTVLGDTAWDTRQMFF.

The rearrangement uses TRDV2 and TRDJ3, with TRDD3 matching over 12 bases. This CDR3 is built from 21 residues. Looked up from germline, CDR1 is GEAIGNYY and CDR2 is EKD. With V trimmed by 3 bases and J by 0 bases, 11 bases remained unmatched. The CDR3 nucleotides are TGTGCCTGTGACCCCGTACTGGGGGATACACATAGCTCCTGGGACACCCGACAGATGTTTTTC. It encodes CACDPVLGDTHSSWDTRQMFF.

This clone was detected a few times. V is TRDV2 and J is TRDJ1; tentative D call: TRDD3 (5 bases). V was clipped by 3 bases and J by 6 bases, with 16 bases between them. CDR1 is GEAIGNYY, CDR2 EKD, per germline. The CDR3 sequence is 14 residues long. CDR3 loop: CACDPLDRANKLIF. The CDR3 DNA reads TGTGCCTGTGACCCATTGGATAGAGCCAATAAACTCATCTTT.

This clone was recorded only once. The chain joins TRDV2 to TRDJ1; 10 bases match TRDD3. This CDR3 is 16 amino acids long. CDR1 and CDR2 from the germline V gene are GEAIGNYY and EKD. After removal of 3 bases from V and 5 bases from J, the junction contained 11 bases not matched to a gene. CDR3 in DNA: TGTGCCTGTGACCTCCTCGAGTGGGGGATACCGGATAAACTCATCTTT. The encoded protein is CACDLLEWGIPDKLIF.

The chain recombines TRDV2 with TRDJ3; unclear D gene. The CDR3 spans 18 residues. Trimming cost V 0 bases and J 0 bases, with 11 bases left between them. Germline CDR1 reads GEAIGNYY; CDR2 reads EKD. CDR3 sequence (DNA): TGTGCCTGTGACACCCCTGAGTCGAGCTCCTGGGACACCCGACAGATGTTTTTC. Protein product: CACDTPESSSWDTRQMFF.

This chain links TRDV2 with TRDJ1; possible D gene TRDD3, 6 bases. The V and J ends lost 3 bases and 7 bases respectively, with 29 bases between them. The CDR3 totals 18 residues. The V gene's germline CDR1 is GEAIGNYY and CDR2 EKD. CDR3 region: CACDSLRSGDPLGAKLIF. CDR3 DNA sequence: TGTGCCTGTGACTCCCTCCGGTCCGGGGATCCACTAGGGGCTAAACTCATCTTT.

The V call is TRDV2, the J call TRDJ1; 9 bases align to TRDD3. The CDR3 consists of 17 residues. Trimming took 1 base from V and 5 from J; bases not matched to a gene: 13. Germline CDR1 and CDR2: GEAIGNYY and EKD. The CDR3 DNA sequence: TGTGCCTGTGACACTGTACTGGGGGAACGACGCGAGGATAAACTCATCTTT. This encodes CACDTVLGERREDKLIF.

The rearrangement links TRDV2 to TRDJ3; 8 bases are shared with TRDD3. CDR1 GEAIGNYY and CDR2 EKD come from the germline V gene. This CDR3 is built from 21 residues. V was pared by 1 base and J by 2 bases, with 15 bases of the junction left unmatched. CDR3 region: CACDTAPLLGAPTWDTRQMFF. The CDR3 nucleotides read TGTGCCTGTGACACGGCCCCATTACTGGGGGCTCCCACCTGGGACACCCGACAGATGTTTTTC.

This chain uses TRDV2 with TRDJ1; 9 nucleotides match TRDD3. The CDR3 spans 17 residues. CDR1 and CDR2 from the germline V gene are GEAIGNYY and EKD. V was clipped by 0 bases and J by 0 bases; unmatched bases: 7. The CDR3 region is CACDTLTGGAYTDKLIF. The CDR3 bases are TGTGCCTGTGACACCCTAACTGGGGGAGCGTACACCGATAAACTCATCTTT.

V gene TRDV2 combines with J gene TRDJ1, with TRDD3 identical over 13 bases. The CDR3 extends over 21 amino acids. In germline, CDR1 is GEAIGNYY, CDR2 EKD. Germline trimming cut 1 base from V and 1 base from J; bases unmatched to any gene: 17. DNA of the CDR3: TGTGCCTGTGACACTATCGAGAACTGGGGGATACGGGGGCCTCGCACCGATAAACTCATCTTT. Its translation: CACDTIENWGIRGPRTDKLIF.

The V gene is TRDV2, the J gene TRDJ3; TRDD3 matches at 10 bases. Trimming removed 0 bases from V and 0 bases from J; junction bases left unmatched: 10. Looked up from germline, CDR1 is GEAIGNYY and CDR2 is EKD. The CDR3 runs to 21 residues. The CDR3 loop is CACDTVLGDSYSSWDTRQMFF. Written as DNA, the CDR3 is TGTGCCTGTGACACCGTACTGGGGGATTCTTACAGCTCCTGGGACACCCGACAGATGTTTTTC.

The rearrangement links TRDV2 to TRDJ1; the match to TRDD3 covers 13 bases. Per the germline V gene, CDR1 is GEAIGNYY and CDR2 is EKD. The CDR3 has 18 amino acids. Losses at the gene ends were 1 base for V and 1 base for J; bases not matched to a gene: 8. The CDR3 protein is CACDTVLGDTRRTDKLIF. The CDR3 region has the DNA TGTGCCTGTGACACGGTACTGGGGGATACGCGTCGCACCGATAAACTCATCTTT.

This rearrangement joins TRDV2 to TRDJ1; 7 bases agree with TRDD3. Germline lookup yields CDR1 GEAIGNYY and CDR2 EKD. The CDR3 length is 16 residues. J gave up 0 bases and V 1 base, and 7 bases lay outside the gene matches. The CDR3 reads CACDTLGAVYTDKLIF. CDR3 in DNA: TGTGCCTGTGACACTCTGGGGGCCGTCTACACCGATAAACTCATCTTT.

This clone was seen more than once but under ten times. This CDR3 is also generated by other DNA sequences in the sample. The genes are TRDV2 and TRDJ1; a possible D gene is TRDD3 (6 bases). CDR1 is GEAIGNYY and CDR2 is EKD in the germline V gene. V dropped 1 base and J dropped 0 bases, with 11 bases sitting between them. The CDR3 loop spans 15 amino acids. The CDR3 region has the DNA TGTGCCTGTGACACAGTGGGGGGGTACACCGATAAACTCATCTTT. Amino acids: CACDTVGGYTDKLIF.

For this clone: Given a much more abundant clone one base away, this may be a read error. The chain combines TRDV2 with TRDJ1; 13 bases match TRDD3. The CDR3 totals 21 residues. CDR1 is GEAIGNYY, CDR2 EKD, per germline. Trimming cost V 4 bases and J 0 bases; bases outside gene matches: 19. The CDR3 nucleotides are TGTGCCTGTGAGACCGTCGGGGTTCATTTACTGGGGGATACGGACACCGATAAACTCATCTTT. As protein: CACETVGVHLLGDTDTDKLIF.

A note on this clone: A much larger clone differs from this one at a single base, so this may be a read error. The chain is built from TRDV2 and TRDJ1; 11 bases agree with TRDD3. Germline CDR1 reads GEAIGNYY; CDR2 reads EKD. The CDR3 is 17 amino acids. The CDR3: CACDTLLGDRGTDKIIF. In nucleotides, the CDR3 is TGTGCCTGTGACACGCTACTGGGGGATAGGGGCACCGATAAAATCATCTTT.